This T cell receptor beta chain was documented in a study of T cell changes during pregnancy in multiple sclerosis. Repertoires were generated with immunoSEQ multiplex PCR, while TCRdb's copy carries only in-frame clones and drops some. The profile shows about 52,000 clones, around 92% of them singletons. The CDR3 extends over 13 amino acids. Between the trimmed V and J ends, which lost 8 bases and 0 bases, there was a span of 14 bases. Germline CDR1 is GTSNPN and CDR2 is SVGIG (reference sequence). This receptor was identified in a female donor in good health, enrolled as a control in a pregnancy study. The chain recombines TRBV30 with TRBJ2-7; TRBD1 is a possible D gene (7 bases). The specimen was CD4+ T cells from peripheral blood mononuclear cells, collected after pregnancy. CDR3 region: CARTTGVSYEQYF. For the CDR3, the DNA is TGTGCCCGGACTACAGGGGTCTCCTACGAGCAGTACTTC.